The sequence of this T cell receptor beta chain was determined in a study of T cell repertoires in cytomegalovirus infection. Study information: From public TCR beta signatures came an indication of both CMV infection and matching HLA type. The study's findings and limits: There were HLA-C-restricted CMV-specific TCR beta clonotypes dominating the ex vivo response. Carriage of CMV together with the relevant HLA was identifiable through cumulative public TCR beta family frequency.

This CDR3 spans 18 amino acids. The germline CDR1 and CDR2 sequences are MDHEN and SYDVKM. The V end was cut by 1 base, the J end by 0 bases, with 15 bases between. This clonotype was detected only a few times. Its target is not known. In TCRdb, the reads were re-called with MiXCR into one record per CDR3 protein. The sample lists around 530,000 distinct CDR3 sequences; 16% were seen once. The chain joins TRBV28 to TRBJ2-2; D is ambiguous. This clonotype was sampled from a human donor in good health (CMV status not recorded). Some clones in this sample may be carry-over from other donors' samples. The sample taken for sequencing was CD8+ T cells from PBMCs. The CDR3 region is CASSLSPTRNPNTGELFF. The CDR3 region has the DNA TGTGCCAGCAGTTTATCGCCTACCCGGAACCCGAACACCGGGGAGCTGTTTTTT.